Reported below is one T cell receptor beta chain. Authors' processing steps: Amplification of reference gene primers was used by the study to estimate nucleated cell counts. The repertoire was sequenced with immunoSEQ multiplex PCR; TCRdb's copy has only in-frame clones and lacks some. Clone size and V and J calls were adopted from that table, with D and trimming inferred from the DNA. The table includes 110,000 or so clones, roughly 85% detected once. Looked up from germline, CDR1 is SGHVS and CDR2 is FQNEAQ. CDR3 length: 15 amino acids. With 0 bases removed from V and 5 bases from J, the gap between germline ends came to 13 bases. This sample is drawn from a study of blood T cell repertoires in COVID-19. Overall study context: Samples taken during acute and convalescent COVID-19 were collected in the United States, Italy and Spain. T cells, B-cell-depleted T cells, or PBMCs provided the cDNA or gDNA that served as material.

Sequences were obtained from peripheral blood. The sequence was obtained from a man aged 40-49 years with acute or convalescent COVID-19. This chain uses TRBV7-8 with TRBJ1-1; maybe TRBD1 (5 bases). The CDR3 sequence: CASSLAFQGGTEAFF. CDR3 bases: TGTGCCAGCAGCTTAGCGTTTCAGGGAGGGACTGAAGCTTTCTTT.